The 30 T cell receptor beta chains given below trace back to one sample, sequenced in a study of human T cells and chemical hapten exposure. Regarding time point: patch test 1, 2 weeks after DPC sensitization. Noted treatment: therapeutic diphenylcyclopropenone sensitization with weekly scalp DPC. TCRdb reanalysed the RACE reads using MiXCR and keeps one entry per CDR3 protein. The data contain 74,000 or so distinct CDR3 sequences, about 12% of them seen just once; the ten biggest clones take up under 4%. This specimen consisted of whole blood, obtained in connection with sensitization to the hapten diphenylcyclopropenone (DPC). The source is a woman in her fifties or sixties with alopecia areata. Some clones in this sample may be carry-over from other donors' samples.

This chain links TRBV6-6 with TRBJ2-5; D uncertain. The CDR3 is made up of 18 amino acids. Germline CDR1 is MNHNY and CDR2 is SVGAGI (reference sequence). Trimming took off 0 bases at V and 2 bases at J, with 19 bases between the two ends. CDR3 in amino acids: CASSYSPPGAFIQETQYF. The CDR3 DNA sequence: TGTGCCAGCAGTTACTCCCCACCGGGCGCATTTATTCAAGAGACCCAGTACTTC.

This clonotype was counted at least ten times. The rearrangement uses TRBV20-1 and TRBJ1-6; D is unresolved. CDR3 length: 14 amino acids. From germline, CDR1 is DFQATT and CDR2 SNEGSKA (reference sequence). The V and J ends lost 4 bases and 7 bases respectively, with 14 bases between them. The CDR3 nucleotides read TGCAGTGCTATCGTGGCAGCCGGCAATTCACCCCTCCACTTT. Translated, it gives CSAIVAAGNSPLHF.

This clonotype was seen a handful of times. The CDR3 region is CASSLDSSSYEQYF. DNA of the CDR3: TGTGCCAGCAGCTTAGATTCCAGCTCCTACGAGCAGTACTTC. The chain joins TRBV7-9 to TRBJ2-7; D ambiguous. Deletions cut 1 base from V and 0 bases from J, with 7 bases between. There are 14 residues in the CDR3. The germline gives CDR1 SEHNR, CDR2 FQNEAQ (reference sequence).

This clonotype was picked up a small number of times. This chain uses TRBV7-9 with TRBJ1-1; perhaps TRBD1 as D (5 bases). Trimming removed 0 bases from V and 7 bases from J, with 12 bases in between. Germline lookup yields CDR1 SEHNR and CDR2 FQNEAQ (reference sequence). This CDR3 comprises 14 residues. In DNA, the CDR3 is TGTGCCAGCAGCTTAGCAACCAGGGCGAATGAAGCTTTCTTT. Amino acids: CASSLATRANEAFF.

This chain uses TRBV10-3 with TRBJ1-1; no clear D gene. V was pared by 4 bases and J by 3 bases, with 12 bases between. The CDR3 extends over 14 amino acids. CDR1 is ENHRY, CDR2 SYGVKD, per germline. The CDR3 DNA reads as TGTGCCATCAGTGGATTGGGTTCCGACACTGAAGCTTTCTTT. It encodes CAISGLGSDTEAFF.

This clonotype has at least ten counts. The V gene is TRBV7-9, the J gene TRBJ2-5; TRBD1 aligns across 7 bases. Germline loops: CDR1 SEHNR, CDR2 FQNEAQ (reference sequence). There are 13 residues in the CDR3. V shed 7 bases and J 4 bases; nucleotides not matched to a gene: 6. CDR3 DNA: TGTGCCAGCAACCCCACAGGGGTAGAGACCCAGTACTTC. Translating gives CASNPTGVETQYF.

This clonotype was counted only a few times. This sequence joins TRBV6-2 or TRBV6-3 and TRBJ2-7, with D tentatively TRBD1 (5 bases). Looked up from germline, CDR1 is MNHEY and CDR2 is SVGEGT. V lost 2 bases, J lost 3 bases, and 5 bases lay in between. This CDR3 is built from 12 residues. The CDR3 region is CASSYRGYEQYF. CDR3 DNA sequence: TGTGCCAGCAGTTACAGGGGCTACGAGCAGTACTTC.

The table lists this clonotype with many counts. V gene TRBV6-6 combines with J gene TRBJ1-1, with unresolved D. The ends were cut back, 7 bases at V and 1 base at J, with 10 bases in the middle. The CDR3 extends over 13 amino acids. CDR1 MNHNY and CDR2 SVGAGI come from the germline V gene (reference sequence). Here the CDR3 reads CASMKISNTEAFF. CDR3 coding DNA: TGTGCCAGCATGAAAATTTCGAACACTGAAGCTTTCTTT.

The genes are TRBV29-1 and TRBJ1-5; a weak D match, TRBD1 (5 bases). CDR1 and CDR2 from the germline V gene are SQVTM and ANQGSEA. The CDR3 contains 13 residues. The V end was cut by 4 bases, the J end by 3 bases, with 10 bases between. CDR3 loop: CSVVWGVNQPQHF. In nucleotides, the CDR3 is TGCAGCGTTGTTTGGGGGGTCAATCAGCCCCAGCATTTT.

This clonotype showed up many times. The chain employs TRBV14 and TRBJ2-3, with D unresolved. Germline V lookup: CDR1 SGHDN, CDR2 FVKESK. V was shortened by 0 bases and J by 5 bases, with 12 bases between the two germline ends. CDR3 size: 15 residues. CDR3 region: CASSQDLYLGDTQYF. CDR3 nucleotides: TGTGCCAGCAGCCAAGATCTCTATCTCGGAGATACGCAGTATTTT. The full variable domain, rest sourced from reference TRBV14 and TRBJ2-3, is EAGVTQFPSHSVIEKGQTVTLRCDPISGHDNLYWYRRVMGKEIKFLLHFVKESKQDESGMPNNRFLAERTGGTYSTLKVQPAELEDSGVYFCASSQDLYLGDTQYFGPGTRLTVL.

The chain is built from TRBV20-1 and TRBJ1-2; TRBD1 matches at 7 bases. CDR1 and CDR2 (germline): DFQATT, SNEGSKA (reference sequence). This CDR3 is 13 amino acids long. V lost 6 bases to trimming and J lost 2 bases; unmatched junction nucleotides: 6. CDR3 sequence reads: CSAPPTGNYGYTF. The CDR3, as DNA: TGCAGTGCCCCCCCGACAGGGAACTATGGCTACACCTTC.

The rearrangement links TRBV11-1 to TRBJ1-2; no definite D call. With 5 bases removed from V and 1 base from J, the gap between germline ends came to 8 bases. The germline V gene has CDR1 SGHAT and CDR2 FQDESV (reference sequence). This CDR3 region has 13 residues. In DNA form, the CDR3 reads TGTGCCAGCAGCGCAACAGATAACTATGGCTACACCTTC. It specifies CASSATDNYGYTF.

In this sample, this clonotype turned up many times. The V and J genes are TRBV18 and TRBJ2-7; D is undetermined. With 2 bases removed from V and 6 bases from J, the gap between germline ends came to 8 bases. The CDR3 extends over 12 amino acids. Germline assignment: CDR1 KGHSH and CDR2 LQKENI. The CDR3 sequence: CASSPETVEQYF. CDR3 nucleotides: TGTGCCAGCTCACCAGAGACGGTCGAGCAGTACTTC.

A few counts support this clonotype. V is TRBV29-1 and J is TRBJ2-2, with TRBD2 as a possible D gene (5 bases). The V and J ends lost 6 bases and 7 bases respectively, with 15 bases between them. The CDR3 length is 13 residues. CDR1 is SQVTM and CDR2 is ANQGSEA in the germline V gene. The CDR3 DNA is TGCAGCGTATCCGAGATCGAGGGCGGGGAGCTGTTTTTT. Amino acids: CSVSEIEGGELFF.

The V gene is TRBV20-1, the J gene TRBJ1-1; D might be TRBD1 (5 bases). CDR3 length: 13 amino acids. Trimming took off 2 bases at V and 10 bases at J, with 17 bases between the two ends. CDR1 is DFQATT and CDR2 is SNEGSKA in the germline V gene (reference sequence). Here the CDR3 DNA reads TGCAGTGCTAGATTCGACGCGGGGCGGGTAGCTTTCTTT. It encodes CSARFDAGRVAFF.

This clonotype has at least ten counts. This chain connects TRBV3-1 to TRBJ1-6; 8 positions match TRBD1. V was clipped by 1 base and J by 10 bases; unmatched bases: 12. Germline lookup yields CDR1 LGHDT and CDR2 YNNKEL (reference sequence). This CDR3 has 17 amino acids. The CDR3 sequence is CASSQGMTGATGSPLHF. CDR3 coding DNA: TGTGCCAGCAGCCAAGGAATGACAGGGGCAACGGGATCACCCCTCCACTTT.

This clonotype was detected ten times or more. The chain is built from TRBV6-2 or TRBV6-3 and TRBJ1-1; 8 bases map to TRBD1. V trimming: 2 bases; J trimming: 0 bases; junction bases outside the gene matches: 8. CDR3 size: 17 residues. CDR1 MNHEY and CDR2 SVGEGT come from the germline V gene. In nucleotides, the CDR3 is TGTGCCAGCAGTTACAAGACAGGGGACCCGATGAACACTGAAGCTTTCTTT. Protein product: CASSYKTGDPMNTEAFF.

This clonotype was counted a few times. This rearrangement joins TRBV20-1 to TRBJ1-2; D is possibly TRBD1 (6 bases). The CDR3 runs 14 residues. V lost 3 bases and J lost 4, with 15 bases in between. Germline CDR1 reads DFQATT; CDR2 reads SNEGSKA (reference sequence). The DNA for the CDR3 is TGCAGTGCTAGCCCTCTGAGCAGGGGCTATGGCTACACCTTC. Its protein product is CSASPLSRGYGYTF.

The sample holds a few counts of this clonotype. The chain recombines TRBV20-1 with TRBJ2-1, with 8 bases lining up with TRBD2. CDR3 size: 16 residues. V was pared by 4 bases and J by 7 bases, with 15 bases of the junction left unmatched. The germline V gene encodes CDR1 DFQATT and CDR2 SNEGSKA (reference sequence). The CDR3 sequence is CSAIAGGRTLQNEQFF. The CDR3 DNA reads as TGCAGTGCTATTGCGGGGGGCCGGACCTTACAGAATGAGCAGTTCTTC.

This clonotype was observed at least ten times. The chain uses TRBV7-9 and TRBJ1-3; tentative D call: TRBD1 (5 bases). V was pared by 5 bases and J by 4 bases, with 9 bases between. Germline CDR1 SEHNR, CDR2 FQNEAQ (reference sequence). This CDR3 has 13 residues. CDR3 loop: CASSQAGGNTIYF. The CDR3 nucleotides are TGTGCCAGCAGCCAAGCAGGGGGAAACACCATATATTTT. Variable domain in full (rest from reference TRBV7-9 and TRBJ1-3): DTGVSQNPRHKITKRGQNVTFRCDPISEHNRLYWYRQTLGQGPEFLTYFQNEAQLEKSRLLSDRFSAERPKGSFSTLEIQRTEQGDSAMYLCASSQAGGNTIYFGEGSWLTVV.

The CDR3 protein is CSVEETVANTGELFF. CDR3 bases: TGCAGCGTTGAAGAAACGGTCGCGAACACCGGGGAGCTGTTTTTT. The rearrangement uses TRBV29-1 and TRBJ2-2; unclear D gene. The CDR3 is made up of 15 amino acids. The germline gives CDR1 SQVTM, CDR2 ANQGSEA. Between the trimmed V and J ends, which lost 0 bases and 0 bases, there was a span of 8 bases.

Ten or more counts support this clonotype. The chain recombines TRBV19 with TRBJ1-2, with a tentative D call TRBD1 (5 bases). V shed 6 bases and J shed 8 bases, with 22 bases lying between them. CDR1 is LNHDA, CDR2 SQIVND, per germline (reference sequence). This CDR3 has 15 residues. This chain's CDR3 is CASSPGTTGPVGYTF. The DNA of the CDR3 is TGTGCCAGTAGCCCGGGGACTACAGGCCCGGTGGGCTACACCTTC.

With regard to this clonotype: An end of the junction differs from the germline gene, which may be a read error. The J gene is TRBJ2-3, the V gene TRBV5-4, with D hard to call. This CDR3 contains 12 residues. The V gene's germline CDR1 is SGHNT and CDR2 YYREEE (reference sequence). In nucleotides, the CDR3 is TGTGGCAGCAGCTTCCTGAAAGATACGCAGTATTTT. This encodes CGSSFLKDTQYF.

This clonotype was observed once. The chain has TRBV27 and TRBJ2-1; D not certain. The V and J ends lost 5 bases and 5 bases respectively, with 13 bases between them. The germline gives CDR1 MNHEY, CDR2 SMNVEV (reference sequence). This CDR3 has 14 residues. Written as DNA, the CDR3 is TGTGCCAGCAGTCCCCTCTCTAGAAACAATGAGCAGTTCTTC. It specifies CASSPLSRNNEQFF.

This clonotype was counted ten times or more. The chain combines TRBV7-2 with TRBJ2-2; 7 bases are shared with TRBD2. The trim removed 1 base at V and 6 bases at J, leaving 8 bases unmatched. Germline V CDR1 and CDR2: SGHTA, FQGNSA. The CDR3 is 16 residues long. The CDR3 region is CASSLVIAREAGELFF. DNA for the CDR3: TGTGCCAGCAGCTTAGTTATAGCCCGGGAGGCCGGGGAGCTGTTTTTT.

Note on this clonotype: Just one base apart from a much larger clone, this may be a read error. The chain combines TRBV5-1 with TRBJ2-7; 7 bases agree with TRBD1. The junction had 10 bases not matched to a gene; V was cut back by 4 bases and J by 3 bases. From germline, CDR1 is SGHRS and CDR2 YFSETQ. The CDR3 has 15 residues. The CDR3 sequence is CASSTVTGLDYEQYF. The CDR3, as DNA: TGCGCCAGCAGCACCGTGACAGGGCTGGACTACGAGCAGTACTTC.

The CDR3 DNA follows: TGCAGTGCTAGCGGAGGACAGGGTGTATATTACGAGCAGTACTTC. This codes for CSASGGQGVYYEQYF. This sequence joins TRBV20-1 and TRBJ2-7, with 8 bases matching TRBD1. The germline V gene encodes CDR1 DFQATT and CDR2 SNEGSKA (reference sequence). The CDR3 spans 15 residues. V dropped 3 bases and J dropped 4; count of bases not matched to a gene: 11.

In the case of this clonotype: This CDR3 is missing its conserved last phenylalanine or tryptophan, likely due to a read error. The genes are TRBV5-5 and TRBJ2-3, with no clear D. The CDR3 has 13 residues. Germline CDR1 SGHKS, CDR2 YYEKEE (reference sequence). V lost 4 bases, J lost 2 bases, and 8 bases lay in between. CDR3 bases: TGTGCCAGCAGCCCCCCCAACACAGATACGCAGTATTCT. Protein sequence: CASSPPNTDTQYS.

This clonotype has just a few counts. This chain links TRBV27 with TRBJ2-7, with D maybe TRBD2 (5 bases). The CDR3 covers 14 residues. V shed 2 bases and J shed 6 bases, with 14 bases lying between them. Germline V lookup: CDR1 MNHEY, CDR2 SMNVEV (reference sequence). The CDR3 sequence is CASSLNGGGVEQYF. As DNA, the CDR3 is TGTGCCAGCAGTTTAAACGGTGGAGGTGTCGAGCAGTACTTC.

This chain uses TRBV14 with TRBJ1-6; D is ambiguous. Germline assignment: CDR1 SGHDN and CDR2 FVKESK. Trimming removed 3 bases at V and 11 bases at J, with 8 bases between. This CDR3 comprises 12 residues. CDR3: CASSQWSAPLHF. The CDR3 nucleotides are TGTGCCAGCAGCCAGTGGTCGGCACCCCTCCACTTT.